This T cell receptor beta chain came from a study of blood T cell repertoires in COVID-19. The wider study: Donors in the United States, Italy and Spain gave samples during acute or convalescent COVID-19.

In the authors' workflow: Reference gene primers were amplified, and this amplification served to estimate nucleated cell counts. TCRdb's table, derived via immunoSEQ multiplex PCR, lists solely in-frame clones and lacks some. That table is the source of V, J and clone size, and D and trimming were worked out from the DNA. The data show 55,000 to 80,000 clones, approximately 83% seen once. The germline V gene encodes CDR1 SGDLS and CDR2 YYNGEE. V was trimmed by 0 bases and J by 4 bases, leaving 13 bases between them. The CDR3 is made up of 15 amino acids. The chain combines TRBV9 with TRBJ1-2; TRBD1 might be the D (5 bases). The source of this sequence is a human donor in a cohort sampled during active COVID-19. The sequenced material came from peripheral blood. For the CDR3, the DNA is TGTGCCAGCAGCGTAGCTACCAGGGCAGCCTATGGCTACACCTTC. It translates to CASSVATRAAYGYTF.